The entry below describes one TCR beta chain. Its antigen remains undetermined. Base-call qualities are not available, and no considerably larger clone is one nucleotide away. The entry originates in a study of T cell repertoires in aging, cancer and after chemotherapy (dated by TCRdb to about 2019). Background on the whole study: Six donor age groups were covered, ranging from 30 or younger up to 70 or older, and each group contained at least three individuals. Several million TCR reads were contained in the full dataset. To examine immunoaging and T cell reconstitution after chemotherapy, the study profiled TCR beta repertoires in peripheral blood from healthy donors and cancer patients. Alongside fewer than 100 healthy donors serving as a reference group, the cohort included roughly 220 cancer patients, of whom around 91 had hematological cancers and some 130 had solid cancers. Control TCR repertoires from healthy donors were recorded across several months to years, and re-sampling revealed clear clonal overlap. What the research found in general, with its limitations: In healthy donors, the decline in TCR diversity with age was mainly explained by loss of richness, whereas in cancer patients loss of evenness was also found to contribute. According to the authors, the repertoire data do not permit conclusions about immunological memory after chemotherapy. In both cancer cohorts, the median generation probability rose over the chemotherapy interval, which suggests that the repertoire was reconstituted through rebound thymic output. Compared with age-matched healthy donors, untreated patients with either hematological or solid cancers had significantly lower TCR diversity in the blood along with higher clonality.

TCR beta rearrangements were amplified from genomic DNA extracted from peripheral blood rather than from sorted cells or RNA. Multiplex touch-down PCR with a mixed TRB-A/B primer pool was used to amplify rearranged TRB sequences covering the V, D and J segments. Illumina adapters and sample indices were attached to the amplicons in two consecutive PCR reactions using Phusion HS II polymerase. The amplicons were purified from gel with the NucleoSpin Gel and PCR Clean-up kit and then assessed with Qubit and an Agilent 2100 Bioanalyzer. Libraries were sequenced on an Illumina MiSeq using 600-cycle, single-indexed, paired-end runs. Per the source publication's procedure: Processing of the TRB sequences was carried out with MiXCR versions 2.12 and 3.0.5. Each unique CDR3 nucleotide sequence was treated as one clone, and only productive sequences with two or more reads were kept. The repertoire metrics were Shannon diversity, evenness, clonality (defined as one minus evenness), and alpha-parameterized diversity profiles covering alpha 0 to 5. The IGoR algorithm was used to calculate generation probabilities for clones in the paired samples taken before and after chemotherapy. TCRdb's own reprocessing of the public reads used fastp at Q25 and MiXCR and kept productive beta chains. Rows with one shared CDR3 protein collapse into an entry with the most common genes and DNA. Clone size and V and J calls follow TCRdb, not the original study. The sample table holds 3,300 or so distinct CDR3 sequences, of which over 30% were seen once. The top ten clonotypes cover almost 50% of the sample.

Trimming removed 8 bases from V and 2 bases from J, leaving 9 bases between the germline ends. The CDR3 contains 13 residues, cysteine and phenylalanine counted. The read is trimmed to its CDR3 DNA, 39 bases read in frame from base 1. Looking up the germline V gene yields CDR1 MNHEY and CDR2 SVGEGT. Recombination joined TRBV6-2 or TRBV6-3 with TRBJ2-2; too little of a D gene remains to name it. The origin of this receptor is a human donor in good health. The sequenced material came from blood. The DNA is as follows: TGTGCCAGCCGAACAGTTAACACCGGGGAGCTGTTTTTT. Its translation reads: CASRTVNTGELFF.